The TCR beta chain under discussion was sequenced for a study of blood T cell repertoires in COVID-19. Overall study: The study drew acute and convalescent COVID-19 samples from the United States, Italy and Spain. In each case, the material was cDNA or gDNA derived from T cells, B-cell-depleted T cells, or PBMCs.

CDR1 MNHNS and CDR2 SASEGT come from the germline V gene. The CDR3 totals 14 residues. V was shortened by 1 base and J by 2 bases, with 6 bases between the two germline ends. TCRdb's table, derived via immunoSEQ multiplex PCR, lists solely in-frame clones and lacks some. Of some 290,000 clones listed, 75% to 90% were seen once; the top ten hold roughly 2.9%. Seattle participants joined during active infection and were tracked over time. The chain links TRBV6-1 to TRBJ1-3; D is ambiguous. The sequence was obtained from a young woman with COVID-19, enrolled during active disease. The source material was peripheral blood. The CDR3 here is CASSEGGPGNTIYF. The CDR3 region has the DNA TGTGCCAGCAGTGAAGGAGGGCCTGGAAACACCATATATTTT.